A selection of T cell receptor beta chains follows, all from one sample in a study of blood T cell repertoires in COVID-19. Using immunoSEQ multiplex PCR, the repertoire was profiled, and TCRdb retains in-frame clones only, with some absent. The profile covers under 300,000 clones, with over 80% appearing a single time and about 4% taken by the ten largest. Sequencing input: peripheral blood. Receptors originate from a woman between 40 and 50 years old with acute or convalescent COVID-19. The CDR3 runs from the conserved cysteine through the conserved F or W.

TRBV25-1,CASSDKGAAANYGYTF
TRBV18,CASSPPASYGYTF
TRBV7-5,CARSLGQQETQYF
TRBV10-3,CAISEWTGVEAFF
TRBV2,CASTHRDYGYTF
TRBV12-5,CASGVTGRSVNEKLFF
TRBV12-3/TRBV12-4,CASTAGEENIQYF
TRBV10-2,CASSDRTSVRDTQYF
TRBV12-3/TRBV12-4,CASSRTGIEKLFF
TRBV4-1,CASSQLAGAQETQYF
TRBV10-3,CATAQQANTGELFF
TRBV5-1,CASTQGGARTYNEQFF
TRBV6-5,CATQTRRNEKLFF
TRBV12-3/TRBV12-4,CASSDRSHGYTF
TRBV30,CAGSSGGALGETQYF
TRBV5-1,CASSLYSGEAQYF
TRBV9,CASSVVEGGGYNEQFF
TRBV9,CASSDTGTIAFETQYF
TRBV2,CASSEVVTARGYTF
TRBV3-1/TRBV3-2,CASSQEGADGYTF
TRBV5-1,CASSQGSGGLNEQFF
TRBV29-1,CSVTPQGWGTEAFF
TRBV5-6,CASSLGPARGNYGYTF
TRBV10-3,CAIRTGQVTDTQYF
TRBV24-1,CATSDAAWTGGQPQHF
TRBV6-6,CASSARQGLETQYF
TRBV7-9,CASSLRPGTISGNTIYF
TRBV5-1,CASSLDTGTGWRYGYTF
TRBV6-2/TRBV6-3,CASSYSLRLAGGPRAYNEQFF
TRBV7-9,CASSPSGGAGETQYF
TRBV6-4,CASSTAGGLYNEQFF
TRBV9,CASSAGGNQPQHF
TRBV5-4,CASTQMSGEGNTIYF
TRBV6-1,CASSEALGGVHGYTF
TRBV2,CASSGQGTSGNTIYF
TRBV9,CASSVARNEQFF
TRBV19,CASSGFFNEKLFF
TRBV3-1/TRBV3-2,CASSQGQGGGPRETQYF
TRBV3-1/TRBV3-2,CASSIKNEQFF
TRBV15,CATSSISGNTIYF
TRBV3-1/TRBV3-2,CASSQGPGASQPQHF
TRBV2,CATRPAGVDKLFF
TRBV4-1,CASSQEPSAGTEAFF
TRBV5-4,CASSLKGARGEKLFF
TRBV3-1/TRBV3-2,CASSQVAGGPTDTQYF
TRBV7-2,CASSLRGGVNEKLFF
TRBV27,CASSLSLSRVGNQPQHF
TRBV5-4,CASSLAYRLRTGDTEAFF
TRBV19,CASRLARSDTEAFF